A single T cell receptor beta chain is shown here with its context. The data stem from a study of blood T cell repertoires in COVID-19. Study information: COVID-19 samples, acute and convalescent, were from the United States, Italy and Spain.

Per the study methods: Nucleated cell number was recorded as an estimate derived from reference gene primer amplification. Produced via immunoSEQ multiplex PCR; TCRdb's table is partial and in-frame only. D and trimming come from the DNA, and the V and J calls and clone size come from that table. The sample lists under 200,000 clones, approximately 86% occurring once. CDR1 is GTSNPN and CDR2 is SVGIG in the germline V gene (reference sequence). The V end was cut by 3 bases, the J end by 2 bases, with 12 bases between. CDR3 length: 14 residues. The receptor comes from a man aged 55 to 70 with acute or convalescent COVID-19. The V call is TRBV30, the J call TRBJ2-3, with a possible D match to TRBD2 (5 bases). Sequencing input: peripheral blood. CDR3: CAWSEGFPTDTQYF. The CDR3 DNA reads TGTGCCTGGAGCGAGGGATTCCCCACAGATACGCAGTATTTT.